The clone carrying this T cell receptor (beta chain) appeared a few times. Only in-frame clones appear in the TCRdb table, and some are missing; sequencing was by immunoSEQ multiplex PCR. In the table there are approximately 46,000 clones, roughly four fifths of which are singletons. The data stem from a study of blood T cell repertoires in COVID-19. The wider study: The cDNA or gDNA used as material had been derived from T cells, B-cell-depleted T cells, or PBMCs.

This TCR derives from a woman aged 60-75 years with acute or convalescent COVID-19. The source material was peripheral blood.

The CDR3 nucleotides read TGTGCCAGCAGCTTAGAGCGGGGGGGCCTCGGGACCCAGTACTTC. It translates to CASSLERGGLGTQYF. V and J are TRBV11-1 and TRBJ2-5, with TRBD2 matching 10 bases. With V trimmed by 1 base and J by 7 bases, 6 bases remained unmatched. Germline lookup yields CDR1 SGHAT and CDR2 FQDESV (reference sequence). This CDR3 contains 15 residues.